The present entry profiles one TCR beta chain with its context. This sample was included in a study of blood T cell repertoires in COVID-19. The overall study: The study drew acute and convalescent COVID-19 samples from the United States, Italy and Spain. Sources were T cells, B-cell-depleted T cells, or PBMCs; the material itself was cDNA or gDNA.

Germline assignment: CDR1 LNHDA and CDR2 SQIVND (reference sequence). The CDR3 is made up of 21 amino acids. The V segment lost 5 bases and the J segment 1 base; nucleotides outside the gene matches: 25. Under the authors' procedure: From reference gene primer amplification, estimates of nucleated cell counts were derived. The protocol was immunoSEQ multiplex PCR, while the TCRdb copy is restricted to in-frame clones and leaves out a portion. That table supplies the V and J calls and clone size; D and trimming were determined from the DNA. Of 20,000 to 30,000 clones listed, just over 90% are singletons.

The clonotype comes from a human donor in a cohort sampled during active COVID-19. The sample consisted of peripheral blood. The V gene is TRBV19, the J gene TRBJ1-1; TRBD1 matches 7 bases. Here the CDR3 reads CASSPEGRRGWGSSANTEAFF. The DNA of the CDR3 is TGTGCCAGTAGTCCAGAAGGGCGCAGGGGGTGGGGCAGCTCTGCGAACACTGAAGCTTTCTTT.